This T cell receptor (beta chain) was captured in a study of blood T cell repertoires in COVID-19. Assay: immunoSEQ multiplex PCR; the TCRdb copy retains only in-frame clones and omits some. This repertoire shows 90,000 to 130,000 clones, roughly 79% found once; its top ten account for more than 15%. Trimming took 5 bases from V and 2 from J; bases not matched to a gene: 5. Per the germline V gene, CDR1 is SGHAT and CDR2 is FQDESV (reference sequence). This CDR3 is 14 amino acids long. This clonotype was sampled from a woman older than 75 with active or convalescent COVID-19. Sequencing used peripheral blood. The rearrangement uses TRBV11-1 and TRBJ2-7; TRBD2 aligns across 8 bases. CDR3 in amino acids: CASSRGLGPYEQYF. In DNA form, the CDR3 reads TGTGCCAGCAGCCGGGGACTAGGGCCCTACGAGCAGTACTTC.